This T cell receptor beta chain was sequenced in a study of shared clonotypes between healthy human individuals. The naive CD8 subset, CD45RO-negative cells positively selected for CCR7, excluded terminally differentiated effector memory CD45RA+ cells. TCRdb's copy holds only in-frame clones and misses some; the assay was immunoSEQ multiplex PCR. This table holds millions of clones, over 85% found once. Comments on this clone: Other nucleotide sequences in the sample specify the same CDR3.

With V trimmed by 5 bases and J by 1 base, 4 bases remained unmatched. CDR3 length: 14 residues. Germline V gene data show CDR1 as SGHAT and CDR2 as FQNNGV. The genes are TRBV11-2 and TRBJ2-5; 7 nucleotides line up with TRBD1. The clonotype originates from a young man in good health. Input material: naive CD8+ T cells sorted from blood. As DNA, the CDR3 is TGTGCCAGCAGCCTACGGACAGGCCAAGAGACCCAGTACTTC. This gives the protein CASSLRTGQETQYF.